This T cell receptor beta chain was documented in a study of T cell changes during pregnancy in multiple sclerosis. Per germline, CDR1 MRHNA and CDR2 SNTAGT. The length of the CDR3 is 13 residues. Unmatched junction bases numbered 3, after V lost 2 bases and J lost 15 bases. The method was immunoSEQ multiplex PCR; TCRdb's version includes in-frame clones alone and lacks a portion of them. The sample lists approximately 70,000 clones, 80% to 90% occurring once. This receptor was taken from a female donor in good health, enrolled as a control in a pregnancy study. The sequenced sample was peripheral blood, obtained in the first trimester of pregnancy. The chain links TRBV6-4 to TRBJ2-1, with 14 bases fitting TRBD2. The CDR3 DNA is TGTGCCAGCAGTGACGGGACTAGCGGGAGTGTGTTCTTC. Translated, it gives CASSDGTSGSVFF.